This T cell receptor (beta chain) was captured in a study of blood T cells in healthy people across ages. The ends were cut back, 6 bases at V and 5 bases at J, with 14 bases in the middle. The germline gives CDR1 DFQATT, CDR2 SNEGSKA (reference sequence). The CDR3 has 13 residues. It was with a sample-barcoded 5' primer and a J-beta primer mix that a second PCR of roughly 7 to 12 cycles was run. TCRdb reprocessed the 5' RACE reads with MiXCR, giving one entry per CDR3 protein. This table has around 1,900,000 distinct CDR3 sequences, approximately 40% appearing once. Total RNA extraction produced at least 5.5 micrograms (per sample) for the study. On this clonotype itself: Its antigen remains unidentified.

Overall study results and limits: Long-lived donors had more naive CD4+ cells and higher diversity than aged donors.

The TCR originated in a human donor in good health. V gene TRBV20-1 combines with J gene TRBJ2-1; possibly TRBD1 for D (5 bases). The sample was blood. This CDR3 reads CSAQGSWDNEQFF. CDR3 bases: TGCAGTGCCCAGGGAAGTTGGGACAATGAGCAGTTCTTC.